Listed below are T cell receptor beta chains from one sample, sequenced in a study of blood T cell repertoires in COVID-19. Profiling relied on immunoSEQ multiplex PCR, and the TCRdb table lists in-frame clones only, not all of them. Of 150,000 to 170,000 clones in the sample, approximately 80% are singletons; the top ten hold about 12%. The sequencing sample was made of peripheral blood. These receptors were obtained from a woman in her sixties or seventies with COVID-19, enrolled during active disease. CDR3s include the opening cysteine and the closing phenylalanine or tryptophan. D genes are given only for firm matches. A row's size may be missing; if present it is once, few, many or a size class.

clone_size: NA
d_call: NA
v_call: TRBV11-2
j_call: TRBJ1-1
cdr3_aa: CASSLMQYTEAFF
cdr3_nt: TGTGCCAGCAGCTTAATGCAGTACACTGAAGCTTTCTTT

clone_size: many
d_call: NA
v_call: TRBV10-3
j_call: TRBJ2-2
cdr3_aa: CAISERQTGELFF
cdr3_nt: TGTGCCATCAGTGAACGTCAGACCGGGGAGCTGTTTTTT

clone_size: NA
d_call: TRBD1
v_call: TRBV5-4
j_call: TRBJ1-2
cdr3_aa: CASSSNRGLYGYTF
cdr3_nt: TGTGCCAGCAGCTCAAACAGGGGGCTCTATGGCTACACCTTC

clone_size: NA
d_call: NA
v_call: TRBV6-4
j_call: TRBJ1-1
cdr3_aa: CASSREENTEAFF
cdr3_nt: TGTGCCAGCAGTCGTGAGGAAAACACTGAAGCTTTCTTT

clone_size: NA
d_call: TRBD2
v_call: TRBV5-4
j_call: TRBJ2-5
cdr3_aa: CASSKERGGETQYF
cdr3_nt: TGTGCCAGCAGCAAGGAGCGGGGAGGGGAGACCCAGTACTTC

clone_size: NA
d_call: NA
v_call: TRBV5-1
j_call: TRBJ2-1
cdr3_aa: CASSLNPGLYNEQFF
cdr3_nt: TGCGCCAGCAGCCTAAACCCGGGACTGTACAATGAGCAGTTCTTC

clone_size: NA
d_call: TRBD2
v_call: TRBV5-6
j_call: TRBJ2-1
cdr3_aa: CASSLRGTSGRSDEQFF
cdr3_nt: TGTGCCAGCAGCTTGAGGGGGACTAGCGGGAGAAGTGATGAGCAGTTCTTC

clone_size: NA
d_call: TRBD1
v_call: TRBV7-9
j_call: TRBJ1-1
cdr3_aa: CASSLTGQGSEAFF
cdr3_nt: TGTGCCAGCAGCTTAACTGGACAGGGCTCTGAAGCTTTCTTT

clone_size: NA
d_call: TRBD1
v_call: TRBV27
j_call: TRBJ1-2
cdr3_aa: CASSLGTADYGYTF
cdr3_nt: TGTGCCAGCAGTTTGGGGACAGCGGACTATGGCTACACCTTC

clone_size: NA
d_call: TRBD2
v_call: TRBV29-1
j_call: TRBJ2-1
cdr3_aa: CSVDRSGSGDEQFF
cdr3_nt: TGCAGCGTTGATCGTAGCGGGAGTGGCGATGAGCAGTTCTTC

clone_size: NA
d_call: TRBD1
v_call: TRBV5-1
j_call: TRBJ1-2
cdr3_aa: CASSYDRVANGYTF
cdr3_nt: TGCGCCAGCAGCTACGACAGGGTAGCGAATGGCTACACCTTC

clone_size: NA
d_call: TRBD1
v_call: TRBV2
j_call: TRBJ2-1
cdr3_aa: CASTSTGGAWEQFF
cdr3_nt: TGTGCCAGCACCTCAACAGGGGGCGCGTGGGAGCAGTTCTTC

clone_size: NA
d_call: TRBD1
v_call: TRBV4-1
j_call: TRBJ1-5
cdr3_aa: CASSQAQGNNQPQHF
cdr3_nt: TGCGCCAGCAGCCAAGCACAGGGGAACAATCAGCCCCAGCATTTT

clone_size: NA
d_call: NA
v_call: TRBV29-1
j_call: TRBJ2-7
cdr3_aa: CSVRRGRSYEQYF
cdr3_nt: TGCAGCGTGCGGCGGGGTCGGAGCTACGAGCAGTACTTC

clone_size: NA
d_call: TRBD1
v_call: TRBV12-5
j_call: TRBJ1-5
cdr3_aa: CASGRTGGNQPQHF
cdr3_nt: TGTGCTAGTGGTCGCACAGGGGGCAATCAGCCCCAGCATTTT

clone_size: few
d_call: TRBD1
v_call: TRBV29-1
j_call: TRBJ1-1
cdr3_aa: CSTGDRGRTEAFF
cdr3_nt: TGCAGCACTGGGGACAGGGGGCGCACTGAAGCTTTCTTT

clone_size: NA
d_call: TRBD1
v_call: TRBV9
j_call: TRBJ1-1
cdr3_aa: CASSVAGGGEAFF
cdr3_nt: TGTGCCAGCAGCGTAGCAGGGGGAGGTGAAGCTTTCTTT

clone_size: NA
d_call: TRBD2
v_call: TRBV5-1
j_call: TRBJ2-1
cdr3_aa: CASSPDLGTSAGREQFF
cdr3_nt: TGCGCCAGCAGCCCCGATCTCGGGACTAGCGCCGGGAGGGAGCAGTTCTTC

clone_size: NA
d_call: NA
v_call: TRBV2
j_call: TRBJ1-1
cdr3_aa: CASSTQGTEAFF
cdr3_nt: TGTGCCAGCAGTACACAGGGAACTGAAGCTTTCTTT

clone_size: NA
d_call: TRBD2
v_call: TRBV30
j_call: TRBJ2-1
cdr3_aa: CAWRGLAGGFEQFF
cdr3_nt: TGTGCCTGGAGGGGTCTAGCGGGGGGGTTTGAGCAGTTCTTC

clone_size: NA
d_call: NA
v_call: TRBV11-2
j_call: TRBJ1-5
cdr3_aa: CASSLVSGAHQPQHF
cdr3_nt: TGTGCCAGCAGCTTAGTGTCAGGGGCGCATCAGCCCCAGCATTTT

clone_size: NA
d_call: NA
v_call: TRBV5-6
j_call: TRBJ1-5
cdr3_aa: CASSGGAGNQPQHF
cdr3_nt: TGTGCCAGCAGCGGGGGGGCAGGCAATCAGCCCCAGCATTTT

clone_size: NA
d_call: NA
v_call: TRBV19
j_call: TRBJ2-3
cdr3_aa: CASSRNHYTDTQYF
cdr3_nt: TGTGCCAGTAGTCGGAACCACTACACAGATACGCAGTATTTT

clone_size: NA
d_call: NA
v_call: TRBV19
j_call: TRBJ2-5
cdr3_aa: CASSINRDRATQYF
cdr3_nt: TGTGCCAGTAGTATTAACAGGGATAGGGCGACCCAGTACTTC

clone_size: NA
d_call: NA
v_call: TRBV10-3
j_call: TRBJ1-4
cdr3_aa: CAISESSGGSGKLFF
cdr3_nt: TGTGCCATCAGTGAGTCCTCGGGAGGGAGTGGAAAACTGTTTTTT

clone_size: NA
d_call: NA
v_call: TRBV19
j_call: TRBJ1-5
cdr3_aa: CASSPPFGRDQPQHF
cdr3_nt: TGTGCCAGTAGTCCCCCGTTCGGCCGGGATCAGCCCCAGCATTTT

clone_size: NA
d_call: TRBD1
v_call: TRBV7-3
j_call: TRBJ2-6
cdr3_aa: CASSRGHFSGANVLTF
cdr3_nt: TGTGCCAGCAGCAGGGGGCACTTCTCTGGGGCCAACGTCCTGACTTTC

clone_size: NA
d_call: NA
v_call: TRBV6-5
j_call: TRBJ1-2
cdr3_aa: CASSRAGVNYGYTF
cdr3_nt: TGTGCCAGCAGCCGCGCAGGGGTCAATTATGGCTACACCTTC